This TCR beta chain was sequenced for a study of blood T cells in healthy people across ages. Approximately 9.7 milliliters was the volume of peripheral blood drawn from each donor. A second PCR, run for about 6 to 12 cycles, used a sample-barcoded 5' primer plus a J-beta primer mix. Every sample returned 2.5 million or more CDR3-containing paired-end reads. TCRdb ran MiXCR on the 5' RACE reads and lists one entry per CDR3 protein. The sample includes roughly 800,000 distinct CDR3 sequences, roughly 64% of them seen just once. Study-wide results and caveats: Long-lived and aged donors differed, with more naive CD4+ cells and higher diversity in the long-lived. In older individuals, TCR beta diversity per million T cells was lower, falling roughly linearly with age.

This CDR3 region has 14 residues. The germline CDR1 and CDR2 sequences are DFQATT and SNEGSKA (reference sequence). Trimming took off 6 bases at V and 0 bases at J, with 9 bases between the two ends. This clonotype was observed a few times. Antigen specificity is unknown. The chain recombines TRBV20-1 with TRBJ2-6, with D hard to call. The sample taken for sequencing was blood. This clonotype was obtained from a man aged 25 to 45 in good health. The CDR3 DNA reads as TGCAGTGCCGTCAGGACCTCTGGGGCCAACGTCCTGACTTTC. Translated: CSAVRTSGANVLTF.